This is a list of T cell receptor beta chains from one sample in a study of low-dose radiotherapy and immunotherapy resistance in tumors. TCRdb redid the calling of the reads with MiXCR, one entry per CDR3 protein. The table includes some 60,000 distinct CDR3 sequences, 26% detected once. This sample comprised PBMCs, obtained before treatment. The receptors shown here come from a male donor with rectosigmoid adenocarcinoma. CDR3s include the opening cysteine and the closing phenylalanine or tryptophan. Fields, in order: D gene, J gene, V gene, clone size, CDR3 protein, CDR3 DNA. D genes are given only for firm matches. The size field is filled for only some rows; it gives once, few, many or a size class.

D gene: -; J gene: TRBJ2-5; V gene: TRBV20-1; clone size: -; CDR3 protein: CSATDGPMRETQYF; CDR3 DNA: TGCAGTGCCACGGACGGCCCAATGCGGGAGACCCAGTACTTC
D gene: -; J gene: TRBJ2-1; V gene: TRBV3-1; clone size: -; CDR3 protein: CASSQDSAYPRGMQFF; CDR3 DNA: TGTGCCAGCAGCCAAGACTCTGCCTACCCGAGGGGGATGCAGTTCTTC
D gene: TRBD2; J gene: TRBJ2-5; V gene: TRBV6-2/TRBV6-3; clone size: many; CDR3 protein: CASSFSGGNIQETQYF; CDR3 DNA: TGTGCCAGCAGTTTCAGCGGGGGAAATATCCAAGAGACCCAGTACTTC
D gene: -; J gene: TRBJ2-7; V gene: TRBV2; clone size: -; CDR3 protein: CVSREDRRSYEQYF; CDR3 DNA: TGTGTCAGCAGGGAGGACCGCCGGTCCTACGAGCAGTACTTC
D gene: -; J gene: TRBJ2-7; V gene: TRBV6-6; clone size: -; CDR3 protein: CASSYSSASMGYEQYF; CDR3 DNA: TGTGCCAGCAGTTACTCTTCGGCTAGTATGGGGTACGAGCAGTACTTC
D gene: -; J gene: TRBJ1-6; V gene: TRBV28; clone size: once; CDR3 protein: CASSLLGRQRLPLHF; CDR3 DNA: TGTGCCAGCAGTTTATTGGGGCGACAGCGACTACCCCTCCACTTT
D gene: -; J gene: TRBJ2-5; V gene: TRBV5-1; clone size: many; CDR3 protein: CASSFGSQETQYF; CDR3 DNA: TGCGCCAGCAGCTTCGGCAGCCAAGAGACCCAGTACTTC
D gene: -; J gene: TRBJ1-2; V gene: TRBV7-9; clone size: -; CDR3 protein: CASSLGTYGYTF; CDR3 DNA: TGTGCCAGCAGCTTAGGCACTTACGGCTACACCTTC
D gene: -; J gene: TRBJ1-6; V gene: TRBV6-5; clone size: many; CDR3 protein: CASTQGSSYNSPLHF; CDR3 DNA: TGTGCCAGCACCCAGGGGAGCTCCTATAATTCACCCCTCCACTTT
D gene: -; J gene: TRBJ2-3; V gene: TRBV6-2/TRBV6-3; clone size: many; CDR3 protein: CASSYQPLDTQYF; CDR3 DNA: TGTGCCAGCAGTTACCAACCCCTAGATACGCAGTATTTT
D gene: -; J gene: TRBJ2-7; V gene: TRBV28; clone size: many; CDR3 protein: CASSLLSGGTYEQYF; CDR3 DNA: TGTGCCAGCAGTTTGTTGTCCGGTGGAACCTACGAGCAGTACTTC
D gene: TRBD1; J gene: TRBJ1-5; V gene: TRBV28; clone size: many; CDR3 protein: CASRTPGQGLSQHF; CDR3 DNA: TGTGCCAGCAGAACACCGGGACAGGGCCTGTCCCAGCATTTT
D gene: -; J gene: TRBJ2-1; V gene: TRBV6-4; clone size: -; CDR3 protein: CASSDRDYNEQFF; CDR3 DNA: TGTGCCAGCAGTGACAGGGACTACAATGAGCAGTTCTTC
D gene: TRBD2; J gene: TRBJ2-1; V gene: TRBV29-1; clone size: many; CDR3 protein: CSVEDLGTSENLFF; CDR3 DNA: TGCAGCGTTGAAGATCTTGGGACTAGCGAGAATTTGTTCTTC
D gene: -; J gene: TRBJ1-2; V gene: TRBV7-9; clone size: many; CDR3 protein: CASSLPPGGGYTF; CDR3 DNA: TGTGCCAGCAGCTTACCCCCCGGGGGGGGCTACACCTTC
D gene: -; J gene: TRBJ2-4; V gene: TRBV4-1; clone size: many; CDR3 protein: CASSGVGYLAKNIQYF; CDR3 DNA: TGCGCCAGCAGCGGCGTTGGATATCTAGCCAAAAACATTCAGTACTTC
D gene: -; J gene: TRBJ1-3; V gene: TRBV5-1; clone size: many; CDR3 protein: CASSLSGDQGNTIYF; CDR3 DNA: TGCGCCAGCAGCTTGTCGGGGGACCAAGGAAACACCATATATTTT
D gene: -; J gene: TRBJ1-1; V gene: TRBV29-1; clone size: many; CDR3 protein: CSVEIRVNTEAFF; CDR3 DNA: TGCAGCGTTGAAATCAGAGTGAACACTGAAGCTTTCTTT
D gene: -; J gene: TRBJ1-2; V gene: TRBV7-2; clone size: -; CDR3 protein: CASSLIRNSNYGYTF; CDR3 DNA: TGTGCCAGCAGCTTGATCAGAAATTCTAACTATGGCTACACCTTC
D gene: -; J gene: TRBJ2-7; V gene: TRBV28; clone size: once; CDR3 protein: CASSLWDGSYEQYF; CDR3 DNA: TGTGCCAGCAGTTTATGGGACGGTTCCTACGAGCAGTACTTC
D gene: TRBD1; J gene: TRBJ2-7; V gene: TRBV5-6; clone size: -; CDR3 protein: CASSPENRGSYEQYF; CDR3 DNA: TGTGCCAGCAGCCCCGAGAACAGGGGTAGTTACGAGCAGTACTTC
D gene: -; J gene: TRBJ1-2; V gene: TRBV6-2/TRBV6-3; clone size: many; CDR3 protein: CASSYEGNYGYTF; CDR3 DNA: TGTGCCAGCAGTTACGAGGGAAACTATGGCTACACCTTC
D gene: TRBD1; J gene: TRBJ2-7; V gene: TRBV28; clone size: many; CDR3 protein: CASSPLLGQGNFEQYF; CDR3 DNA: TGTGCCAGCAGTCCCCTATTGGGACAGGGGAACTTCGAGCAGTACTTC
D gene: -; J gene: TRBJ2-1; V gene: TRBV7-9; clone size: many; CDR3 protein: CASWGADRANNEQFF; CDR3 DNA: TGTGCCAGTTGGGGGGCCGACAGGGCAAACAATGAGCAGTTCTTC
D gene: -; J gene: TRBJ2-7; V gene: TRBV12-3/TRBV12-4; clone size: many; CDR3 protein: CATSFGGRGDEQYF; CDR3 DNA: TGTGCCACCTCATTTGGGGGCAGGGGTGATGAGCAGTACTTC
D gene: TRBD2; J gene: TRBJ2-1; V gene: TRBV19; clone size: many; CDR3 protein: CASSITSGSPAEQFF; CDR3 DNA: TGTGCCAGTAGTATCACTAGCGGGAGTCCCGCTGAGCAGTTCTTC